This is a list of T cell receptor beta chains from one sample in a study of OX40 agonist ivuxolimab in advanced cancers. The data were produced by immunoSEQ multiplex PCR, yet TCRdb's version contains in-frame clones alone and is incomplete. The data hold roughly 5,100 clones, with approximately 72% observed a single time. This sample comprised CD4+ or CD8+ T cells sorted from blood, obtained in a trial of the OX40 agonist ivuxolimab. The receptors shown here come from an adult with an advanced solid tumor such as melanoma, head and neck, liver or kidney cancer. The CDR3 runs from the conserved cysteine through the conserved F or W. The D gene is left open where the match is weak. The listing skips clone size in some rows; elsewhere it reads once, few, many or a size class.

length,D,size,V,J,CDR3,DNA
17,TRBD1,NA,TRBV5-3,TRBJ1-4,CARSSTGGKKKNEKLFF,TGTGCCAGAAGCTCGACAGGGGGCAAAAAGAAAAATGAAAAACTGTTTTTT
17,TRBD2,once,TRBV9,TRBJ2-3,CASSHAYGGGAVDTQYF,TGTGCCAGCAGCCATGCCTATGGCGGGGGGGCGGTAGATACGCAGTATTTT
15,NA,NA,TRBV28,TRBJ2-3,CASSLWATAKDTQYF,TGTGCCAGCAGTTTATGGGCGACAGCCAAAGATACGCAGTATTTT
13,NA,NA,TRBV27,TRBJ1-1,CASSLRGGPEAFF,TGTGCCAGCAGTTTACGGGGAGGGCCTGAAGCTTTCTTT
14,NA,NA,TRBV5-1,TRBJ2-3,CASSYGGNTDTQYF,TGCGCCAGCAGTTACGGGGGTAATACGGATACGCAGTATTTT
12,NA,medium-sized,TRBV4-2,TRBJ1-1,CASKDFGTEAFF,TGTGCCAGCAAGGATTTTGGCACTGAAGCTTTCTTT
12,NA,NA,TRBV28,TRBJ1-6,CASSLPRGPLHF,TGTGCCAGCAGTTTACCTCGGGGGCCCCTCCACTTT
15,NA,NA,TRBV7-3,TRBJ1-2,CASSLSGDGFYGYTF,TGTGCCAGCAGCTTAAGTGGGGACGGTTTCTATGGCTACACCTTC
14,NA,NA,TRBV9,TRBJ1-1,CASSVSGFDTEAFF,TGTGCCAGCAGCGTATCGGGATTTGACACTGAAGCTTTCTTT
15,NA,NA,TRBV6-1,TRBJ2-1,CASKSQGRLMDEQFF,TGTGCCAGCAAGAGTCAGGGCCGCCTAATGGATGAGCAGTTCTTC
14,TRBD1,NA,TRBV19,TRBJ2-7,CASSTGTAFYEQYF,TGTGCCAGTAGTACCGGGACAGCGTTCTACGAGCAGTACTTC
15,NA,once,TRBV5-6,TRBJ1-1,CASSFRLLWNTEAFF,TGTGCCAGCAGCTTTCGGTTATTGTGGAACACTGAAGCTTTCTTT
15,NA,NA,TRBV7-6,TRBJ1-2,CASRTGQQLNYGYTF,TGTGCCAGCAGGACTGGACAGCAGCTTAACTATGGCTACACCTTC
16,NA,NA,TRBV19,TRBJ1-3,CASSIDSTVSGNTIYF,TGTGCCAGTAGTATAGATTCGACAGTGTCTGGAAACACCATATATTTT
14,NA,NA,TRBV19,TRBJ2-5,CASSMLRGSKTQYF,TGTGCCAGTAGTATGCTCCGGGGAAGCAAGACCCAGTACTTC
12,NA,NA,TRBV19,TRBJ1-5,CASTSGRQPQHF,TGTGCCAGTACCTCGGGTCGTCAGCCCCAGCATTTT
13,TRBD1,NA,TRBV29-1,TRBJ1-2,CSVRDRTNYGYTF,TGCAGCGTGCGGGACAGGACTAACTATGGCTACACCTTC
13,TRBD1,NA,TRBV9,TRBJ2-7,CASSVGQGGEQYF,TGTGCCAGCAGCGTAGGACAGGGCGGCGAGCAGTACTTC
13,NA,NA,TRBV10-3,TRBJ2-2,CATRGPNTGELFF,TGTGCCACTAGAGGGCCGAACACCGGGGAGCTGTTTTTT
14,NA,NA,TRBV19,TRBJ2-7,CASSIGTAFYEQYF,TGTGCCAGTAGTATCGGGACGGCCTTCTACGAGCAGTACTTC
15,NA,NA,TRBV2,TRBJ2-7,CASSGSPDGYYEQYF,TGTGCCAGCAGTGGCTCTCCGGACGGGTACTACGAGCAGTACTTC
12,NA,NA,TRBV6-6,TRBJ1-2,CASSLDSLGYTF,TGTGCCAGCAGTTTGGACAGCCTCGGCTACACCTTC
14,NA,few,TRBV10-3,TRBJ1-2,CAISGITGLRGYTF,TGTGCCATCAGTGGAATAACAGGGCTTCGAGGCTACACCTTC
10,NA,NA,TRBV6-1,TRBJ2-1,CASSEVGQFF,TGTGCCAGCAGTGAAGTTGGGCAGTTCTTC
13,NA,NA,TRBV4-3,TRBJ2-1,CASSQALQSDSFF,TGCGCCAGCAGCCAAGCCTTACAGAGTGATTCGTTCTTC
13,NA,NA,TRBV19,TRBJ1-2,CASQPRTAYGYTF,TGTGCCAGCCAACCTCGGACAGCCTATGGCTACACCTTC
15,TRBD2,NA,TRBV7-3,TRBJ2-3,CASSLSGGSADTQYF,TGTGCCAGCAGCTTGAGCGGGGGGTCAGCAGATACGCAGTATTTT
19,TRBD1,NA,TRBV5-1,TRBJ2-7,CASSFRYQGSPGQGSEQYF,TGCGCCAGCAGCTTTCGGTATCAAGGCTCACCGGGACAGGGATCCGAGCAGTACTTC
16,TRBD2,NA,TRBV2,TRBJ2-7,CASRNPTSLNPYEQYF,TGTGCCAGCAGAAACCCGACTAGCCTGAACCCCTACGAGCAGTACTTC
15,NA,NA,TRBV5-8,TRBJ2-7,CASSFIRGGSYEQYF,TGTGCCAGCAGCTTTATCAGGGGAGGGTCCTACGAGCAGTACTTC
15,NA,NA,TRBV4-1,TRBJ1-2,CASSQETGANYGYTF,TGCGCCAGCAGCCAAGAGACAGGAGCTAACTATGGCTACACCTTC
15,NA,NA,TRBV5-5,TRBJ1-2,CASWFFSRKTYGYTF,TGTGCCAGCTGGTTCTTCTCGCGAAAGACCTATGGCTACACCTTC
14,NA,once,TRBV6-1,TRBJ1-2,CASSAPIWDDGYTF,TGTGCCAGCAGTGCGCCGATATGGGACGACGGCTACACCTTC
14,TRBD1,once,TRBV5-1,TRBJ1-2,CASSLEGTGGGYTF,TGCGCCAGCAGCTTGGAGGGGACAGGAGGAGGCTACACCTTC
13,NA,NA,TRBV11-2,TRBJ2-7,CASSLAVDYEQYF,TGTGCCAGCAGCTTAGCCGTCGACTACGAGCAGTACTTC
14,NA,NA,TRBV9,TRBJ1-2,CASSVADTNYGYTF,TGTGCCAGCAGCGTAGCCGACACTAACTATGGCTACACCTTC
17,NA,NA,TRBV7-8,TRBJ2-2,CASSLNLRFANTGELFF,TGTGCCAGCAGCTTAAATCTCAGGTTCGCGAACACCGGGGAGCTGTTTTTT
15,NA,NA,TRBV7-3,TRBJ2-2,CASSPGPRVGGELFF,TGTGCCAGCAGCCCGGGACCCAGGGTTGGCGGGGAGCTGTTTTTT
15,NA,NA,TRBV7-9,TRBJ2-4,CASSLGQGTKNIQYF,TGTGCCAGCAGCTTAGGGCAGGGTACCAAAAACATTCAGTACTTC
14,NA,NA,TRBV5-5,TRBJ1-5,CASSLEQYYQPQHF,TGTGCCAGCAGCTTGGAACAGTACTATCAGCCCCAGCATTTT
18,NA,NA,TRBV1,TRBJ2-1,CTSSQGTSGGAVYNEQFF,TGCACCAGCAGCCAAGGGACTAGCGGGGGGGCCGTCTACAATGAGCAGTTCTTC
15,NA,NA,TRBV11-2,TRBJ2-1,CASSLGIEVGNEQFF,TGTGCCAGCAGCCTAGGTATTGAGGTGGGAAATGAGCAGTTCTTC
15,NA,NA,TRBV11-3,TRBJ1-2,CASSSAAPWGYGYTF,TGTGCCAGCAGCTCGGCGGCGCCCTGGGGGTATGGCTACACCTTC
15,NA,few,TRBV5-6,TRBJ1-4,CASSPGGSTNEKLFF,TGTGCCAGCAGCCCCGGCGGTTCAACTAATGAAAAACTGTTTTTT
16,TRBD1,NA,TRBV2,TRBJ1-2,CASSDVTGQALSGYTF,TGTGCCAGCAGTGATGTAACGGGACAGGCCCTGAGTGGCTACACCTTC
15,NA,NA,TRBV19,TRBJ1-5,CASTLRGERYQPQHF,TGTGCCAGTACCCTGCGGGGGGAGCGATATCAGCCCCAGCATTTT
14,NA,few,TRBV9,TRBJ2-7,CASSNRDTGREQYF,TGTGCCAGCAGCAACCGGGACACGGGGCGCGAGCAGTACTTC
13,NA,NA,TRBV5-4,TRBJ1-1,CASSSAGGPLAFF,TGTGCCAGCAGCTCGGCGGGGGGGCCCTTGGCTTTCTTT
17,TRBD2,few,TRBV7-2,TRBJ2-1,CASSHPLRGSSYNEQFF,TGTGCCAGCAGCCACCCCTTGCGGGGGAGCTCCTACAATGAGCAGTTCTTC
13,NA,few,TRBV9,TRBJ2-7,CASSAGGTYEQYF,TGTGCCAGCAGCGCCGGAGGGACCTACGAGCAGTACTTC
16,NA,NA,TRBV13,TRBJ1-2,CASRDPRTDRNYGYTF,TGTGCCAGCAGAGACCCACGGACAGACCGTAACTATGGCTACACCTTC
12,NA,once,TRBV29-1,TRBJ1-2,CSVESGYGGYTF,TGCAGCGTTGAATCGGGGTACGGTGGCTACACCTTC
13,TRBD1,NA,TRBV2,TRBJ1-2,CASTLGQGSGYTF,TGTGCCAGCACCTTGGGACAGGGGAGTGGCTACACCTTC
13,NA,few,TRBV27,TRBJ1-1,CASSIQRGTEAFF,TGTGCCAGCAGTATCCAGAGGGGCACTGAAGCTTTCTTT
15,NA,once,TRBV4-3,TRBJ2-1,CASSQDPGSYNEQFF,TGCGCCAGCAGCCAAGACCCGGGGTCCTACAATGAGCAGTTCTTC
14,TRBD2,NA,TRBV5-6,TRBJ2-3,CASSSGLAGGWQYF,TGTGCCAGCAGCTCGGGACTAGCGGGGGGCTGGCAGTATTTT
15,TRBD1,NA,TRBV7-9,TRBJ1-2,CASSLKLEGADGYTF,TGTGCCAGCAGCTTAAAATTAGAGGGGGCGGATGGCTACACCTTC
18,NA,NA,TRBV7-6,TRBJ2-2,CASSAPSGGARNTGELFF,TGTGCCAGCAGCGCGCCATCTGGGGGGGCAAGGAACACCGGGGAGCTGTTTTTT
15,TRBD1,NA,TRBV19,TRBJ2-7,CASSMMAGGSYEQYF,TGTGCCAGTAGTATGATGGCAGGGGGTTCCTACGAGCAGTACTTC
16,NA,medium-sized,TRBV14,TRBJ2-1,CASSQVGFSYYNEQFF,TGTGCCAGCAGCCAAGTAGGCTTCTCCTACTACAATGAGCAGTTCTTC